This T cell receptor (beta chain) was identified in a study of T-cell reconstitution after alpha-beta-depleted transplantation in children. CDR3 size: 14 residues. The germline V gene encodes CDR1 KGHSH and CDR2 LQKENI. Trimming shortened V by 3 bases and J by 0 bases, and 3 bases separated the two germline ends. Molecular barcoding with unique molecular identifiers was used for the TCRbeta library. MiXCR, applied by TCRdb to the PCR reads, yields one record per CDR3 protein. The table lists some 310,000 distinct CDR3 sequences, approximately 23% of them singletons. Study-wide findings and caveats: Day-60 TCRbeta diversity that was high in some patients was derived from surviving recipient T cells and thymic progenitors. Reportedly, roughly two months post-transplant, alpha-beta T cells arose from several hundred expanded graft clones. One year after transplant, T-cell counts and diversity came mostly from newly produced T cells.

As regards this clonotype: No antigen is known for it.

Sample: PBMCs, mostly from graft donor cells, taken 180 days after TCRalphabeta/CD19-depleted stem cell transplant. This chain joins TRBV18 and TRBJ2-6; D call uncertain. The TCR was taken from a male patient younger than 18 who had a stem cell transplant for acute lymphoblastic leukemia, so the T cells may come from the graft donor. DNA of the CDR3: TGTGCCAGCTCACCGATCTCTGGGGCCAACGTCCTGACTTTC. Its translation is CASSPISGANVLTF.